Below are 4 T cell receptor beta chains sequenced from a single sample in a study of T cell responses to AZD1222 COVID-19 vaccine. The repertoire was sequenced with immunoSEQ multiplex PCR; TCRdb's copy has only in-frame clones and lacks some. The profile shows 150,000 to 200,000 clones, 90% of them singletons. Sequenced here: peripheral blood, sampled 28 days after the second AZD1222 dose. The receptors here all came from an adult who received the AZD1222 COVID-19 vaccine.

This chain links TRBV19 with TRBJ1-4; D not resolved. Germline V gene lookup returns CDR1 LNHDA and CDR2 SQIVND (reference sequence). The CDR3 consists of 13 residues. The V gene lost 8 bases and the J gene lost 2 bases, with 9 bases spanning the gap. The CDR3 DNA is TGTGCCAGTTCCGATGGGACTAATGAAAAACTGTTTTTT. Translated, it gives CASSDGTNEKLFF.

The genes are TRBV7-6 and TRBJ2-3; D is unclear. Trimming took 0 bases from V and 4 from J, leaving 14 bases between them. The germline V gene has CDR1 SGHVS and CDR2 FNYEAQ. The CDR3 covers 16 residues. DNA for the CDR3: TGTGCCAGCAGCTTAGCAGACCGTTGGGAAGCAGATACGCAGTATTTT. It yields the protein CASSLADRWEADTQYF.

The chain employs TRBV19 and TRBJ1-5, with a tentative D call TRBD1 (5 bases). The length of the CDR3 is 17 residues. Germline V gene lookup returns CDR1 LNHDA and CDR2 SQIVND (reference sequence). Trimming cost V 0 bases and J 1 base, with 13 bases left between them. The CDR3 protein is CASSIDRGGQSNQPQHF. The CDR3 DNA sequence: TGTGCCAGTAGTATAGATAGGGGAGGACAAAGCAATCAGCCCCAGCATTTT.

V gene TRBV7-2 combines with J gene TRBJ2-1; either TRBD1 or TRBD2 may supply D (5 bases each). Germline V gene lookup returns CDR1 SGHTA and CDR2 FQGNSA. The CDR3 is made up of 12 amino acids. Trimming stripped 5 bases from V and 10 bases from J, with 12 bases between. Here the CDR3 DNA reads TGTGCCAGCAGCGCCGGGGCGAGCGAGCAGTTCTTC. This sequence encodes CASSAGASEQFF.